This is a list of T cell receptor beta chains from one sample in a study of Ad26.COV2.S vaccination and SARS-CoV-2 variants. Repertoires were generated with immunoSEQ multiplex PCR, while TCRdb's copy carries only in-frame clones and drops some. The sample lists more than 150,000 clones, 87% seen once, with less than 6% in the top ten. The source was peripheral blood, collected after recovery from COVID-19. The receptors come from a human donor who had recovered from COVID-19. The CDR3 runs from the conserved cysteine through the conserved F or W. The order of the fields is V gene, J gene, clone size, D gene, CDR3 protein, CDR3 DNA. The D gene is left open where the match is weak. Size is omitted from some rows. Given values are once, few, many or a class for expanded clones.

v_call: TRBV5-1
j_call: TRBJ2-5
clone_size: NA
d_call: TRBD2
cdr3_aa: CASRSGGYQETQYF
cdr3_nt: TGCGCCAGCCGTAGCGGGGGCTACCAAGAGACCCAGTACTTC

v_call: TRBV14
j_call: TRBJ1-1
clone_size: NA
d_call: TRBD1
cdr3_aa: CASRETGGSLHTEAFF
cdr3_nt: TGTGCCAGCAGGGAGACAGGGGGCTCATTGCACACTGAAGCTTTCTTT

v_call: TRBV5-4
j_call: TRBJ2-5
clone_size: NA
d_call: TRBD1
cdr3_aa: CASSLVDRGVETQYF
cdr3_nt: TGTGCCAGCAGCTTGGTGGACAGGGGAGTCGAGACCCAGTACTTC

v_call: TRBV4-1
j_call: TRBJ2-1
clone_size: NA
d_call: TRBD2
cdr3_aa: CASSLLPGLAGGNEQFF
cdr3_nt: TGCGCCAGCAGCCTTCTTCCTGGACTAGCGGGAGGTAATGAGCAGTTCTTC

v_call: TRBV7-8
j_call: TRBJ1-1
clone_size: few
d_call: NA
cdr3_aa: CASSLTREEEAFF
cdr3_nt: TGTGCCAGCAGCTTAACTCGGGAGGAAGAAGCTTTCTTT

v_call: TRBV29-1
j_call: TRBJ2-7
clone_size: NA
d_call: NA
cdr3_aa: CSVGTYGALYEQYF
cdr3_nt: TGCAGCGTTGGGACATACGGGGCTCTCTACGAGCAGTACTTC

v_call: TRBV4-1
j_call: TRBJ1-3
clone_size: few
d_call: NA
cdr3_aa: CASSQDGGSFGNTIYF
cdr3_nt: TGCGCCAGCAGCCAAGATGGGGGGAGTTTTGGAAACACCATATATTTT

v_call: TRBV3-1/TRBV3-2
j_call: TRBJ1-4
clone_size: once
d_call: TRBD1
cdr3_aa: CASSQVQGYGKLFF
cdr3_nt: TGTGCCAGCAGCCAAGTACAGGGGTACGGAAAACTGTTTTTT

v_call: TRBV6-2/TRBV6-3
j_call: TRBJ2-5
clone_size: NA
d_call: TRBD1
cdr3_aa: CASSYSNHRGQETQYF
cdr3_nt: TGTGCCAGCAGTTACTCGAACCACAGGGGCCAAGAGACCCAGTACTTC

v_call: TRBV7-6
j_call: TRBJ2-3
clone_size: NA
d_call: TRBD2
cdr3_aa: CASSPQRENTDTQYF
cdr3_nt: TGTGCCAGCAGCCCCCAGCGGGAGAACACAGATACGCAGTATTTT

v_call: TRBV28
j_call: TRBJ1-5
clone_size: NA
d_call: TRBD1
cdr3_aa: CASSYSDRVVQPQHF
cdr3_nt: TGTGCCAGCAGTTACTCCGACAGGGTTGTCCAGCCCCAGCATTTT

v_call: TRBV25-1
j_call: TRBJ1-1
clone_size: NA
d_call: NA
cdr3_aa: CAAGAFGTEAFF
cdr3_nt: TGTGCAGCCGGGGCTTTCGGCACTGAAGCTTTCTTT

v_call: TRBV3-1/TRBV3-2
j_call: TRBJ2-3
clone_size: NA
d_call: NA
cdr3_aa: CASSVYRGVSTDTQYF
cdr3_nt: TGTGCCAGCAGCGTTTATCGGGGCGTTAGCACAGATACGCAGTATTTT

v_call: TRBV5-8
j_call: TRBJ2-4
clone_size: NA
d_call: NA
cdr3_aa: CASSSPTLMGDQYF
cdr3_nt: TGTGCCAGCAGCTCCCCGACTCTCATGGGGGATCAGTACTTC

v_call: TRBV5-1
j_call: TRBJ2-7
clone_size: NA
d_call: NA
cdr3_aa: CASSLPPRGEQYF
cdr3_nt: TGCGCCAGCAGCTTGCCCCCTCGGGGAGAGCAGTACTTC

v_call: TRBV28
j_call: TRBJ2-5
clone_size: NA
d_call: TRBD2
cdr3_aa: CASTPGGLAGGRRTQYF
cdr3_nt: TGTGCCAGCACCCCCGGAGGACTAGCGGGGGGTCGGAGGACCCAGTACTTC

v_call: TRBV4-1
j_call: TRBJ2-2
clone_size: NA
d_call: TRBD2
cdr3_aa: CASSQPLAGGNTGELFF
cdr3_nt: TGCGCCAGCAGCCAGCCACTAGCGGGGGGAAACACCGGGGAGCTGTTTTTT

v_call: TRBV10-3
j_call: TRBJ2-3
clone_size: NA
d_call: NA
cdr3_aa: CAISESGGASTDTQYF
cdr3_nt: TGTGCCATCAGTGAGTCGGGCGGGGCTAGCACAGATACGCAGTATTTT

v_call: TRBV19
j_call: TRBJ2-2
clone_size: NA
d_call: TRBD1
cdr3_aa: CASSSPPGTGRTGELFF
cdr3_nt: TGTGCCAGTAGCTCCCCCCCCGGGACAGGGAGAACCGGGGAGCTGTTTTTT

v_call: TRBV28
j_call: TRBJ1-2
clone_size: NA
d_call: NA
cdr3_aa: CASSLLAEDYGYTF
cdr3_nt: TGTGCCAGCAGTTTATTAGCCGAGGACTATGGCTACACCTTC

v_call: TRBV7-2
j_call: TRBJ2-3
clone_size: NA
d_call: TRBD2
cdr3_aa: CASSAQRGGLDTQYF
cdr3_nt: TGTGCCAGCAGCGCCCAGCGGGGGGGCCTGGATACGCAGTATTTT

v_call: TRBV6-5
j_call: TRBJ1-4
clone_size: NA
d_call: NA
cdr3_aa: CASSPGPEVEKLFF
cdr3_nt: TGTGCCAGCAGTCCCGGACCCGAAGTTGAAAAACTGTTTTTT

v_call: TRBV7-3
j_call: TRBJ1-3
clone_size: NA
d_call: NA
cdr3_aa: CASSLEGTGNTIYF
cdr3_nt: TGTGCCAGCAGCTTAGAGGGGACTGGAAACACCATATATTTT

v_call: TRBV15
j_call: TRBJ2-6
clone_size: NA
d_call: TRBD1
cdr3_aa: CATSRARGPGANVLTF
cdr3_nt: TGTGCCACCAGCAGAGCCAGGGGGCCCGGGGCCAACGTCCTGACTTTC

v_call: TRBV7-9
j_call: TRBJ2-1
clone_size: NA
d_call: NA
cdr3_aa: CASSGGRVLIEQFF
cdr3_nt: TGTGCCAGCAGCGGGGGCAGGGTTTTGATTGAGCAGTTCTTC

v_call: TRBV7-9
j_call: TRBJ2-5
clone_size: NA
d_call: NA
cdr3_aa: CASSFPRGLQETQYF
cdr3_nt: TGTGCCAGCAGCTTTCCCAGGGGCCTCCAAGAGACCCAGTACTTC

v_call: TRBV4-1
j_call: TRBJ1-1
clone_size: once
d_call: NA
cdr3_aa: CASSFPGTVEAFF
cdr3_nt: TGCGCCAGCAGCTTCCCCGGGACCGTCGAAGCTTTCTTT

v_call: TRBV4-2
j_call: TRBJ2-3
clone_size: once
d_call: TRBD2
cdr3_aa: CASSQEGTSGRMTQYF
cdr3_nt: TGTGCCAGCAGCCAAGAAGGGACTAGCGGGAGGATGACGCAGTATTTT